Presented here are 22 T cell receptor beta chains from one specimen sequenced in a study of identical twins. One entry per CDR3 protein results from TCRdb running MiXCR on the 5' RACE reads. The sample has 600,000 to 700,000 distinct CDR3 sequences; 21% are singletons. These records were also assigned to another study, of T cells expressing NK-cell markers.

The material sequenced was PBMCs. The receptors stem from a woman younger than 30 in good health.

The V and J genes are TRBV6-2 or TRBV6-3 and TRBJ2-1; 12 bases agree with TRBD2. The ends lost 5 bases at V and 5 bases at J; junction bases unmatched: 10. CDR1 MNHEY and CDR2 SVGEGT come from the germline V gene. The CDR3 is 17 amino acids. This chain's CDR3 is CASSLDRLAGVHNEQFF. In DNA, the CDR3 is TGTGCCAGCAGTCTCGACCGACTAGCGGGAGTCCACAATGAGCAGTTCTTC.

The V call is TRBV20-1, the J call TRBJ2-5; 7 bases agree with TRBD1. This CDR3 contains 13 residues. Germline V CDR1 and CDR2: DFQATT, SNEGSKA (reference sequence). Trimming at V came to 6 bases and at J to 5 bases, leaving 9 bases not matched to a gene. CDR3 protein: CSAISTGMETQYF. CDR3 coding DNA: TGCAGTGCCATTTCGACAGGGATGGAGACCCAGTACTTC.

The V gene is TRBV5-1, the J gene TRBJ2-2; no firm D call. In germline, CDR1 is SGHRS, CDR2 YFSETQ. This CDR3 has 13 amino acids. The ends were cut back, 7 bases at V and 0 bases at J, with 7 bases in the middle. The DNA of the CDR3 is TGCGCCAGCGGGATCACGAACACCGGGGAGCTGTTTTTT. It yields the protein CASGITNTGELFF.

This clonotype was counted many times. The chain has TRBV20-1 and TRBJ2-3; weak D call: TRBD1 (6 bases). This CDR3 is built from 19 residues. Trimming took off 5 bases at V and 0 bases at J, with 27 bases between the two ends. Per the germline V gene, CDR1 is DFQATT and CDR2 is SNEGSKA (reference sequence). CDR3 sequence: CSAVGNTGLRISSTDTQYF. The CDR3, as DNA: TGCAGTGCTGTAGGCAATACAGGGCTTCGGATCTCAAGCACAGATACGCAGTATTTT.

The chain couples TRBV7-9 to TRBJ2-7; 9 nucleotides align to TRBD2. The V segment lost 1 base and the J segment 0 bases; nucleotides outside the gene matches: 4. This CDR3 has 16 amino acids. Germline assignment: CDR1 SEHNR and CDR2 FQNEAQ (reference sequence). CDR3 DNA sequence: TGTGCCAGCAGCTTAGTGGTGACTAGCGGCTCCTACGAGCAGTACTTC. It is translated as CASSLVVTSGSYEQYF.

The genes are TRBV27 and TRBJ2-1; D is undetermined. The CDR3 is 14 residues long. V was shortened by 6 bases and J by 0 bases, with 9 bases between the two germline ends. In germline, CDR1 is MNHEY, CDR2 SMNVEV (reference sequence). CDR3: CASSVVSSYNEQFF. The DNA of the CDR3 is TGTGCCAGCAGCGTAGTGAGCTCCTACAATGAGCAGTTCTTC.

The chain couples TRBV3-1 to TRBJ2-1; D possibly corresponds to TRBD1 (5 bases). The germline gives CDR1 LGHDT, CDR2 YNNKEL (reference sequence). The V gene lost 2 bases and the J gene lost 15 bases, with 14 bases spanning the gap. The CDR3 covers 12 residues. The CDR3 sequence: CASSQSIGQMFF. The DNA for the CDR3 is TGTGCCAGCAGCCAAAGTATCGGACAAATGTTCTTC.

This chain joins TRBV5-1 and TRBJ1-6; no clear D gene. Germline assignment: CDR1 SGHRS and CDR2 YFSETQ. V was cut by 0 bases and J by 5 bases, with 6 bases left in between. This CDR3 is built from 14 residues. The CDR3 reads CASSLGVNNSPLHF. CDR3 sequence (DNA): TGCGCCAGCAGCTTGGGGGTAAATAATTCACCCCTCCACTTT.

This clonotype has a single count. This CDR3 reads CATSDPDGTAIDEQFF. The CDR3 region has the DNA TGTGCCACCAGTGATCCGGACGGGACAGCGATTGATGAGCAGTTCTTC. The chain combines TRBV24-1 with TRBJ2-1; the match to TRBD1 covers 7 bases. The J segment lost 8 bases and the V segment lost 3 bases, leaving 12 bases of the junction unmatched. Germline V CDR1 and CDR2: KGHDR, SFDVKD. The CDR3 sequence is 16 residues long.

This clonotype has more than one count but fewer than ten. The genes are TRBV24-1 and TRBJ2-3, with D unclear. Deletions cut 6 bases from V and 6 bases from J, with 9 bases between. The CDR3 runs 12 residues. In germline, CDR1 is KGHDR, CDR2 SFDVKD. The chain's CDR3 is CATSNGTDTQYF. For the CDR3, the DNA is TGTGCCACCAGTAACGGAACCGATACGCAGTATTTT.

The genes are TRBV7-2 and TRBJ2-2; 7 bases agree with TRBD1. Germline values: CDR1 SGHTA, CDR2 FQGNSA. This CDR3 comprises 17 residues. After removal of 2 bases from V and 1 base from J, the junction contained 7 bases not matched to a gene. The CDR3 DNA reads TGTGCCAGCAGCTTAAAGGGGAGACAGGGGAACACCGGGGAGCTGTTTTTT. It encodes CASSLKGRQGNTGELFF. Filled out from reference TRBV7-2 and TRBJ2-2, the complete variable domain reads GAGVSQSPSNKVTEKGKDVELRCDPISGHTALYWYRQSLGQGLEFLIYFQGNSAPDKSGLPSDRFSAERTGGSVSTLTIQRTQQEDSAVYLCASSLKGRQGNTGELFFGEGSRLTVL.

The sample holds a few counts of this clonotype. The V gene is TRBV6-5, the J gene TRBJ2-7; D gene unclear. The CDR3 has 15 amino acids. Trimming cost V 0 bases and J 2 bases, with 11 bases left between them. The V gene's germline CDR1 is MNHEY and CDR2 SVGAGI. CDR3 in DNA: TGTGCCAGCAGTTACTCAATCCGGGTTCCCTACGAGCAGTACTTC. It encodes CASSYSIRVPYEQYF.

Ten or more counts support this clonotype. This rearrangement joins TRBV5-1 to TRBJ1-2, with D maybe TRBD1 (5 bases). The V gene lost 0 bases and the J gene lost 5 bases, with 11 bases spanning the gap. CDR3 length: 14 residues. The V gene's germline CDR1 is SGHRS and CDR2 YFSETQ. Here the CDR3 reads CASSLGAGLYGYTF. In nucleotides, the CDR3 is TGCGCCAGCAGCTTGGGGGCAGGGCTTTATGGCTACACCTTC. Using reference TRBV5-1 and TRBJ1-2 for the parts outside the CDR3, the full variable domain is KAGVTQTPRYLIKTRGQQVTLSCSPISGHRSVSWYQQTPGQGLQFLFEYFSETQRNKGNFPGRFSGRQFSNSRSEMNVSTLELGDSALYLCASSLGAGLYGYTFGSGTRLTVV.

The V call is TRBV20-1, the J call TRBJ2-1; TRBD2 matches 10 bases. From germline, CDR1 is DFQATT and CDR2 SNEGSKA (reference sequence). J gave up 9 bases and V 5 bases, and 13 bases lay outside the gene matches. The CDR3 runs 15 residues. The CDR3 protein is CSACPGLAGDSEQFF. The DNA of the CDR3 is TGCAGTGCTTGCCCGGGGCTAGCGGGAGACAGTGAGCAGTTCTTC.

The chain couples TRBV27 to TRBJ2-7, with a tentative D call TRBD2 (6 bases). V gave up 3 bases and J gave up 4 bases, with 19 bases separating them. Germline CDR1 MNHEY, CDR2 SMNVEV (reference sequence). The CDR3 is 16 amino acids. The CDR3 protein is CASSFSGGTVRYEQYF. The CDR3, as DNA: TGTGCCAGCAGTTTTTCTGGCGGGACGGTTCGATACGAGCAGTACTTC.

This chain connects TRBV5-1 to TRBJ1-6; D gene ambiguous. The germline V and J ends were trimmed by 10 bases and 10 bases, with 24 bases remaining between them. The CDR3 runs to 15 residues. In germline, CDR1 is SGHRS, CDR2 YFSETQ. The CDR3, as DNA: TGCGCCTCCAGACTTCAAGCGGCCACCGGATCACCCCTCCACTTT. Protein: CASRLQAATGSPLHF.

V usage is TRBV6-1 and J usage is TRBJ1-1; 7 nucleotides line up with TRBD1. Germline V gene data show CDR1 as MNHNS and CDR2 as SASEGT. V lost 8 bases and J lost 4; bases outside the gene matches: 7. This CDR3 has 13 residues. The CDR3 nucleotides are TGTGCCAGCGCTATCTCAGGGGGCACTGAAGCTTTCTTT. This translates into CASAISGGTEAFF.

The chain couples TRBV9 to TRBJ1-6, with TRBD1 as a possible D gene (6 bases). The germline gives CDR1 SGDLS, CDR2 YYNGEE. V dropped 2 bases and J dropped 7 bases, with 13 bases sitting between them. CDR3 length equals 15 residues. CDR3 in amino acids: CASSVQDGQNSPLHF. The CDR3 bases are TGTGCCAGCAGCGTCCAGGACGGACAGAATTCACCCCTCCACTTT.

This clonotype has a count of ten or more. The V call is TRBV6-5, the J call TRBJ1-1, with D possibly TRBD1 on 6 matching bases. The CDR3 runs to 15 residues. In germline, CDR1 is MNHEY, CDR2 SVGAGI. Trimming took 4 bases from V and 7 from J, leaving 19 bases between them. The CDR3, as DNA: TGTGCCAGCAGTTCGGGGGGAGGGGGGCTCGGTGAAGCTTTCTTT. Protein: CASSSGGGGLGEAFF.

This clonotype has a handful of counts. The chain has TRBV5-1 and TRBJ2-3; D perhaps matches TRBD2 (5 bases). V was cut by 0 bases and J by 6 bases, with 14 bases left in between. Germline V gene sequence: CDR1 SGHRS, CDR2 YFSETQ. The CDR3 spans 15 residues. CDR3 sequence: CASSLESEAEDTQYF. In nucleotides, the CDR3 is TGCGCCAGCAGCTTGGAATCGGAGGCGGAGGATACGCAGTATTTT.

This clonotype was counted between two and nine times. The rearrangement links TRBV11-2 to TRBJ1-2, with a tentative D call TRBD1 (6 bases). The CDR3 has 18 residues. CDR1 is SGHAT and CDR2 is FQNNGV in the germline V gene. V was trimmed by 2 bases and J by 3 bases, leaving 22 bases between them. The CDR3 here is CASSLNNVRGFIHYGYTF. Written as DNA, the CDR3 is TGTGCCAGCAGCTTAAATAATGTCAGGGGTTTTATACACTATGGCTACACCTTC. Based on the CDR3 plus reference TRBV11-2 and TRBJ1-2, the full variable domain is EAGVAQSPRYKIIEKRQSVAFWCNPISGHATLYWYQQILGQGPKLLIQFQNNGVVDDSQLPKDRFSAERLKGVDSTLKIQPAKLEDSAVYLCASSLNNVRGFIHYGYTFGSGTRLTVV.

This sequence joins TRBV10-1 and TRBJ2-2; D not resolved. With 3 bases removed from V and 3 bases from J, the gap between germline ends came to 8 bases. There are 14 residues in the CDR3. The germline V gene has CDR1 WNHNN and CDR2 SYGVQD (reference sequence). CDR3 amino acids: CASSDGRDTGELFF. The CDR3 region has the DNA TGCGCCAGCAGTGACGGTCGGGACACCGGGGAGCTGTTTTTT.